These 25 T cell receptor beta chains share one sample of origin, sequenced in a study of T-cell reconstitution after alpha-beta-depleted transplantation in children. Unique molecular identifiers tagged the TCRbeta library. TCRdb reanalysed the PCR reads using MiXCR and keeps one entry per CDR3 protein. The sample lists 380,000 or so distinct CDR3 sequences, roughly 13% seen once, with about 3.9% in the top ten. Sequences were derived from PBMCs, sampled from the stem cell graft. The receptor source for this set is a human donor who donated a stem cell graft to a child with Fanconi anemia.

Many counts were recorded for this clonotype. CDR3 nucleotides: TGTGCCAGCAGTGAGGACAGAACAGAGCAGCCCCAGCATTTT. This gives the protein CASSEDRTEQPQHF. V usage is TRBV2 and J usage is TRBJ1-5, with D perhaps TRBD1 (6 bases). Trimming removed 3 bases from V and 7 bases from J, with 13 bases in between. The CDR3 contains 14 residues. The germline CDR1 and CDR2 sequences are SNHLY and FYNNEI.

The chain uses TRBV7-6 and TRBJ2-5; TRBD2 aligns across 9 bases. J lost 1 base, V lost 4 bases, and 7 bases had no gene match. The germline gives CDR1 SGHVS, CDR2 FNYEAQ. The CDR3 totals 16 residues. The CDR3 DNA reads TGTGCCAGCAGCTCATTAGCGGGGGCCATCCAAGAGACCCAGTACTTC. It specifies CASSSLAGAIQETQYF.

This clonotype came up a few times. V gene TRBV6-5 combines with J gene TRBJ2-1; 9 nucleotides line up with TRBD1. V dropped 0 bases and J dropped 4; count of bases not matched to a gene: 7. Germline values: CDR1 MNHEY, CDR2 SVGAGI. The CDR3 length is 17 residues. The CDR3 loop reads CASSYSKGDRVYNEQFF. CDR3 sequence (DNA): TGTGCCAGCAGTTACTCGAAAGGGGACAGGGTTTACAATGAGCAGTTCTTC.

The chain recombines TRBV11-2 with TRBJ2-2; 13 bases are a match to TRBD2. V trimming: 5 bases; J trimming: 10 bases; junction bases outside the gene matches: 7. Germline V gene data show CDR1 as SGHAT and CDR2 as FQNNGV. The CDR3 contains 15 residues. The CDR3: CASSPPGLAGVELFF. The CDR3, as DNA: TGTGCCAGCAGCCCACCAGGACTAGCGGGGGTGGAGCTGTTTTTT.

The rearrangement links TRBV20-1 to TRBJ1-6; no firm D call. With 5 bases removed from V and 0 bases from J, the gap between germline ends came to 14 bases. The CDR3 length is 16 residues. Looked up from germline, CDR1 is DFQATT and CDR2 is SNEGSKA (reference sequence). The CDR3 sequence: CSARGSRSSYNSPLHF. For the CDR3, the DNA is TGCAGTGCTCGCGGGAGCCGAAGCTCCTATAATTCACCCCTCCACTTT.

The chain combines TRBV5-1 with TRBJ1-2, with 9 bases identical to TRBD1. The CDR3 totals 16 residues. CDR1 and CDR2 (germline): SGHRS, YFSETQ. V lost 1 base to trimming and J lost 6 bases; unmatched junction nucleotides: 10. The CDR3 reads CASSLLTRTGVNGYTF. CDR3 bases: TGCGCCAGCAGCTTGCTTACTAGGACAGGGGTAAATGGCTACACCTTC. Full variable domain (missing parts from reference TRBV5-1 and TRBJ1-2): KAGVTQTPRYLIKTRGQQVTLSCSPISGHRSVSWYQQTPGQGLQFLFEYFSETQRNKGNFPGRFSGRQFSNSRSEMNVSTLELGDSALYLCASSLLTRTGVNGYTFGSGTRLTVV.

V gene TRBV5-4 combines with J gene TRBJ1-1; D not certain. Germline CDR1 is SGHNT and CDR2 is YYREEE (reference sequence). V lost 4 bases, J lost 5 bases, and 15 bases lay in between. CDR3 length: 14 residues. The CDR3 DNA follows: TGTGCCAGCAGCGTCGATCTTCTTGAGACTGAAGCTTTCTTT. Protein: CASSVDLLETEAFF. Full variable domain (remainder filled in from reference TRBV5-4 and TRBJ1-1): ETGVTQSPTHLIKTRGQQVTLRCSSQSGHNTVSWYQQALGQGPQFIFQYYREEENGRGNFPPRFSGLQFPNYSSELNVNALELDDSALYLCASSVDLLETEAFFGQGTRLTVV.

There are many counts of this clonotype. This chain uses TRBV5-6 with TRBJ1-5, with TRBD1 identical over 7 bases. Trimming cost V 2 bases and J 5 bases; bases outside gene matches: 4. There are 14 residues in the CDR3. Germline CDR1 is SGHDT and CDR2 is YYEEEE. This CDR3 is CASSFRDRDQPQHF. CDR3 nucleotide sequence: TGTGCCAGCAGCTTCCGGGACAGAGATCAGCCCCAGCATTTT.

This clonotype occurred many times. The chain has TRBV6-1 and TRBJ1-6; D may be TRBD1 (6 bases). CDR3 length equals 13 residues. CDR1 and CDR2 from the germline V gene are MNHNS and SASEGT. V was pared by 7 bases and J by 7 bases, with 11 bases between. The CDR3 nucleotides read TGTGCCAGCAATCCACAGGGAAATTCACCCCTCCACTTT. Translating gives CASNPQGNSPLHF.

The table lists this clonotype with a few counts. The chain has TRBV7-9 and TRBJ1-1; no reliable D call. The V gene's germline CDR1 is SEHNR and CDR2 FQNEAQ (reference sequence). The ends were cut back, 1 base at V and 4 bases at J, with 13 bases in the middle. The CDR3 contains 15 residues. CDR3 sequence: CASSLVKGSSTEAFF. The CDR3 DNA is TGTGCCAGCAGCTTAGTGAAGGGATCATCCACTGAAGCTTTCTTT.

V and J are TRBV16 and TRBJ1-5; no definite D call. Trimming took off 2 bases at V and 3 bases at J, with 11 bases between the two ends. Germline CDR1 reads KGHSY; CDR2 reads FQNENV. The CDR3 totals 15 residues. The CDR3 sequence is CASSQGHTNNQPQHF. The CDR3 DNA follows: TGTGCCAGCAGCCAAGGGCACACAAACAATCAGCCCCAGCATTTT.

This clonotype turned up a few times. V gene TRBV20-1 combines with J gene TRBJ2-2, with TRBD2 matching over 10 bases. The trim removed 0 bases at V and 1 base at J, leaving 2 bases unmatched. This CDR3 region has 16 residues. CDR1 and CDR2 from the germline V gene are DFQATT and SNEGSKA (reference sequence). CDR3 region: CSARDRLAGNTGELFF. DNA for the CDR3: TGCAGTGCTAGAGACCGACTAGCGGGGAACACCGGGGAGCTGTTTTTT.

J is TRBJ2-3 and V is TRBV5-4, with 12 positions matching TRBD2. The CDR3 loop spans 19 amino acids. V shed 3 bases, J shed 4 bases, and the junction held 15 bases outside the gene matches. From germline, CDR1 is SGHNT and CDR2 YYREEE (reference sequence). In DNA form, the CDR3 reads TGTGCCAGCAGCTACGGACTAGCGGGGTCAGCCGGAGAGGCAGATACGCAGTATTTT. It encodes CASSYGLAGSAGEADTQYF.

This clonotype was observed many times. The chain employs TRBV29-1 and TRBJ2-7; TRBD1 is a possible D gene (6 bases). Germline-derived CDR1 and CDR2 are SQVTM and ANQGSEA. The CDR3 sequence is 13 residues long. Between the trimmed V and J ends, which lost 7 bases and 2 bases, there was a span of 15 bases. This CDR3 reads CSDDRSIPYEQYV. The CDR3 nucleotides are TGCAGCGACGACAGGTCCATCCCCTACGAGCAGTACGTC.

The rearrangement links TRBV4-2 to TRBJ1-2; no definite D call. There are 12 residues in the CDR3. Germline V gene lookup returns CDR1 LGHNA and CDR2 YNFKEQ. V was shortened by 5 bases and J by 6 bases, with 10 bases between the two germline ends. DNA of the CDR3: TGTGCCAGCAGCTACGGACCAAATGGCTACACCTTC. It encodes CASSYGPNGYTF.

This clonotype was found many times. The chain joins TRBV6-2 or TRBV6-3 to TRBJ2-7, with a possible D match to TRBD2 (6 bases). The CDR3 totals 14 residues. The ends were cut back, 10 bases at V and 3 bases at J, with 19 bases in the middle. The germline CDR1 and CDR2 sequences are MNHEY and SVGEGT. The CDR3 region is CATRLDPTYYEQYV. Written as DNA, the CDR3 is TGTGCCACAAGACTAGACCCGACTTACTACGAGCAGTACGTC.

This clonotype was counted ten times or more. This rearrangement joins TRBV5-6 to TRBJ2-5; 8 bases align to TRBD1. The germline gives CDR1 SGHDT, CDR2 YYEEEE. The V and J ends lost 4 bases and 5 bases, in that order; junction bases with no gene match: 4. The CDR3 runs 13 residues. In DNA form, the CDR3 reads TGTGCCAGCAGCCTGGACAGGGCGGAGACCCAGTACTTC. This codes for CASSLDRAETQYF.

The chain joins TRBV7-3 to TRBJ2-1, with a tentative D call TRBD2 (7 bases). The germline V gene has CDR1 SGHTA and CDR2 FQGTGA. There are 14 residues in the CDR3. V lost 1 base to trimming and J lost 9 bases, with 13 bases between them. The CDR3 bases are TGTGCCAGCAGCTTAATGGGGGGGCCGGGTGAGCAGTTCTTC. This gives the protein CASSLMGGPGEQFF.

CDR3 residues: CSARDLRGGDNEQFF. CDR3 DNA: TGCAGTGCTAGAGATCTCCGGGGGGGAGACAATGAGCAGTTCTTC. The chain is built from TRBV20-1 and TRBJ2-1, with 8 bases matching TRBD2. CDR3 length: 15 amino acids. Germline V gives CDR1 DFQATT, CDR2 SNEGSKA (reference sequence). J lost 5 bases, V lost 0 bases, and 6 bases had no gene match.

This clonotype came up a few times. V usage is TRBV9 and J usage is TRBJ2-1, with 9 bases lining up with TRBD2. The CDR3 has 15 amino acids. V lost 4 bases, J lost 5 bases, and 7 bases stayed unmatched. Germline CDR1 and CDR2: SGDLS and YYNGEE. CDR3 nucleotide sequence: TGTGCCAGCAGCCCCCCTAGCGGGGCCCACAATGAGCAGTTCTTC. Its translation: CASSPPSGAHNEQFF.

The chain links TRBV4-2 to TRBJ2-5; D is ambiguous. Trimming removed 4 bases at V and 4 bases at J, with 7 bases between. This CDR3 region has 12 residues. In germline, CDR1 is LGHNA, CDR2 YNFKEQ. The chain's CDR3 is CASSLTSETQYF. The CDR3 DNA reads TGTGCCAGCAGCCTCACCTCAGAGACCCAGTACTTC.

This clonotype has only a few counts. As DNA, the CDR3 is TGTGCCAGCAGCCTAAGGACTACCCTTCATTACAATGAGCAGTTCTTC. Translated, it gives CASSLRTTLHYNEQFF. The rearrangement uses TRBV7-2 and TRBJ2-1; D is perhaps TRBD2 (6 bases). Germline V gene data show CDR1 as SGHTA and CDR2 as FQGNSA. This CDR3 has 16 amino acids. Trimming stripped 5 bases from V and 4 bases from J, with 18 bases between.

The V gene is TRBV28, the J gene TRBJ2-5, with D possibly being TRBD1 or TRBD2 (5 bases each). Between the trimmed V and J ends, which lost 3 bases and 4 bases, there was a span of 12 bases. The V gene's germline CDR1 is MDHEN and CDR2 SYDVKM. The CDR3 contains 14 residues. The CDR3 protein is CASSFPGRIETQYF. CDR3 sequence (DNA): TGTGCCAGCAGTTTCCCGGGACGGATAGAGACCCAGTACTTC.

This clonotype appeared many times. This chain uses TRBV6-2 or TRBV6-3 with TRBJ2-1; D gene unclear. The CDR3 length is 13 residues. V was shortened by 2 bases and J by 4 bases, with 6 bases between the two germline ends. Germline values: CDR1 MNHEY, CDR2 SVGEGT. CDR3 loop: CASSYEQYNEQFF. In DNA, the CDR3 is TGTGCCAGCAGTTACGAGCAATACAATGAGCAGTTCTTC.

The table lists this clonotype with many counts. At one end, the junction sequence differs from germline, possibly due to a read error. This chain uses TRBV11-2 with TRBJ2-5; D perhaps matches TRBD1 (6 bases). The CDR3 consists of 13 residues. CDR1 SGHAT and CDR2 FQNNGV come from the germline V gene. The DNA for the CDR3 is TGTGCCAGCAGGTTAGGGGGCCAAGAGACCCAGTACTTC. Amino acids: CASRLGGQETQYF.